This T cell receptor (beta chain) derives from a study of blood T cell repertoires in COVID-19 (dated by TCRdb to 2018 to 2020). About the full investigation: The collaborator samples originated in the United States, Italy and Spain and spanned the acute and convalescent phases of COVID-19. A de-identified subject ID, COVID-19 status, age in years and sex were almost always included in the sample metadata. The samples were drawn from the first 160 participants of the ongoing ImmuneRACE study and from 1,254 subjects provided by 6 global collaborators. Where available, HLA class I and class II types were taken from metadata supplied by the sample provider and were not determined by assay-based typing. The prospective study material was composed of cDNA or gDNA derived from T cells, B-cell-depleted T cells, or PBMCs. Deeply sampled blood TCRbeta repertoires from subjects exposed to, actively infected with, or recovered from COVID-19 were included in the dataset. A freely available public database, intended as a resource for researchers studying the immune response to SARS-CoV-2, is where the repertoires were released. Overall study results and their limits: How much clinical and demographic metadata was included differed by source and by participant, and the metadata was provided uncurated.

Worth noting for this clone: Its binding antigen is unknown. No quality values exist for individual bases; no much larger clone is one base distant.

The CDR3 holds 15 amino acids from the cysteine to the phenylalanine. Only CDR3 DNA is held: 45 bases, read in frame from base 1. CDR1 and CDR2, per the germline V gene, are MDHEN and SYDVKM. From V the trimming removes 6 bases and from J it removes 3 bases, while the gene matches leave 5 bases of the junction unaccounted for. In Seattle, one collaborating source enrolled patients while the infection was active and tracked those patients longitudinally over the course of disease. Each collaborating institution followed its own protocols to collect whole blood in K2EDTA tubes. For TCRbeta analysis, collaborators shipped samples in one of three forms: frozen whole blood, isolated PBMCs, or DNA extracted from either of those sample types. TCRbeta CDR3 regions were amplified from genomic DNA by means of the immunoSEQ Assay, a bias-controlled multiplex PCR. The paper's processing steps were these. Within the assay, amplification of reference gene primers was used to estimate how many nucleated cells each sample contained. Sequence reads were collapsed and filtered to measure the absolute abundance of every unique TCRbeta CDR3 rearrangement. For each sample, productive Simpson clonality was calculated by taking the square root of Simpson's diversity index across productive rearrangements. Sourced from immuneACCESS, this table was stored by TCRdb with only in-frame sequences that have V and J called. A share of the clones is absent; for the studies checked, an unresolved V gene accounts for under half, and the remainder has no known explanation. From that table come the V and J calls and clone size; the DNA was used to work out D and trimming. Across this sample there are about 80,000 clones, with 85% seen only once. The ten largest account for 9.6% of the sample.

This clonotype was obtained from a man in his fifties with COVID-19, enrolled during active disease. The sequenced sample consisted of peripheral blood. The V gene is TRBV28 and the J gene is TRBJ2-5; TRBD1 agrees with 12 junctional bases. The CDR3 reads CASSGGQGAEETQYF. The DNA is TGTGCCAGCAGCGGGGGACAGGGGGCCGAAGAGACCCAGTACTTC.